These T cell receptor beta chains were read from a single sample in a study of cytomegalovirus exposure and HLA in healthy donors. TCRdb's table, derived via immunoSEQ multiplex PCR, lists solely in-frame clones and lacks some. Of around 200,000 clones listed, 70% to 80% were seen once; the top ten hold about 2.5%. Input material: PBMCs. These receptors were obtained from a woman aged 55-75 years in good health and CMV-seropositive. The CDR3 runs from the conserved cysteine through the conserved F or W. The order of the fields is clone size, J gene, V gene, D gene, CDR3 DNA, CDR3 protein. The D gene is left open where the match is weak. Some rows have no size entry. The others give once, few or many, or a class for an expanded clone.

few | TRBJ2-7 | TRBV5-4 | . | TGTGCCAGCAGCTCGGCACTAGCCAACGAGCAGTACTTC | CASSSALANEQYF
. | TRBJ2-5 | TRBV6-5 | . | TGTGCCAGCAGTTACTCGAAGGAGGGAACCGAGGAGACCCAGTACTTC | CASSYSKEGTEETQYF
. | TRBJ2-3 | TRBV4-3 | TRBD2 | TGCGCCAGCAGCCAAGATCTAGGGGCGGGGGGCCTCACAGATACGCAGTATTTT | CASSQDLGAGGLTDTQYF
. | TRBJ2-7 | TRBV27 | TRBD1 | TGTGCCAGCAGTTCACCCAGACAGGGAAAGAACGAGCAGTACTTC | CASSSPRQGKNEQYF
few | TRBJ2-5 | TRBV5-6 | TRBD2 | TGTGCCAGCAGCGGGACTAGCGGGGGGGCCTGGGAGACCCAGTACTTC | CASSGTSGGAWETQYF
. | TRBJ1-3 | TRBV30 | TRBD1 | TGTGCCTGGAGAGCTCCGGGACAGGCACGAAACACCATATATTTT | CAWRAPGQARNTIYF
once | TRBJ1-2 | TRBV19 | . | TGTGCCAGTAGTAAAACAGGGTATGGCTACACCTTC | CASSKTGYGYTF
few | TRBJ1-1 | TRBV6-1 | . | TGTGCCAGCAGACAGGGAGGGTACACTGAAGCTTTCTTT | CASRQGGYTEAFF
. | TRBJ2-7 | TRBV5-1 | TRBD1 | TGCGCCAGCAAGGAGACAGGGTTCGACGAGCAGTACTTC | CASKETGFDEQYF
. | TRBJ2-1 | TRBV2 | . | TGTGCCAGCAAGCAGGGCTCCTACAATGAGCAGTTCTTC | CASKQGSYNEQFF
. | TRBJ2-6 | TRBV28 | . | TGTGCCAGCAGTCTAGGTGGTGGGGCCAACGTCCTGACTTTC | CASSLGGGANVLTF
. | TRBJ1-4 | TRBV6-5 | TRBD1 | TGTGCCAGCAGTTACTCGACAGGGTGGAATGAAAAACTGTTTTTT | CASSYSTGWNEKLFF
. | TRBJ1-2 | TRBV10-3 | TRBD1 | TGTGCCATCAGTGAAATTCTGACAGGGGGCAACTATGGCTACACCTTC | CAISEILTGGNYGYTF
once | TRBJ2-3 | TRBV10-3 | TRBD2 | TGTGCCATCAACGATGGGACTACCACAGATACGCAGTATTTT | CAINDGTTTDTQYF
. | TRBJ2-2 | TRBV25-1 | . | TGTGCCAGCAGTGAGATTAGCGGAGAGACCGGGGAGCTGTTTTTT | CASSEISGETGELFF
. | TRBJ1-2 | TRBV6-5 | . | TGTGCCAGCAGTTACTCGGGGGGGCAGCCCAACTATGGCTACACCTTC | CASSYSGGQPNYGYTF
. | TRBJ2-7 | TRBV5-1 | . | TGCGCCAGCAGCCCCGGGGGAGCGGCCCCCTACGAGCAGTACTTC | CASSPGGAAPYEQYF
. | TRBJ1-3 | TRBV5-1 | . | TGCGCCAGCAGCTTGGCCTGGGGGGGCTCTGGAAACACCATATATTTT | CASSLAWGGSGNTIYF
. | TRBJ2-7 | TRBV6-1 | TRBD1 | TGTGCCAGCAACCGAGACAGGGATCTCTCCTACGAGCAGTACTTC | CASNRDRDLSYEQYF
. | TRBJ1-6 | TRBV5-4 | . | TGTGCCAGCAGCGGCTGGGTAGGGGGACAAAATTCACCCCTCCACTTT | CASSGWVGGQNSPLHF
. | TRBJ2-7 | TRBV4-2 | TRBD2 | TGTGCCAGCAGCCAAGTTTCTAGCGGGAGACGCGCCTACGAGCAGTACTTC | CASSQVSSGRRAYEQYF
. | TRBJ1-1 | TRBV10-3 | . | TGTGCCATCAGTGCAGGGTTGGGGATGCACACTGAAGCTTTCTTT | CAISAGLGMHTEAFF
. | TRBJ2-3 | TRBV11-3 | . | TGTGCCAGCAGCTTCGGACGGGATCCGAGTGATACGCAGTATTTT | CASSFGRDPSDTQYF
once | TRBJ1-5 | TRBV9 | TRBD1 | TGTGCCAGCAGCCCCTACGGGACAGGCCCCGATCAGCCCCAGCATTTT | CASSPYGTGPDQPQHF
. | TRBJ1-5 | TRBV19 | TRBD1 | TGTGCCAGTCATCAGTCCGGGACAGGGACCCGTCAGCCCCAGCATTTT | CASHQSGTGTRQPQHF
. | TRBJ1-4 | TRBV11-2 | . | TGTGCCAGCAGCTACAATAGACCAGGGGTGATAGGTGAAAAACTGTTTTTT | CASSYNRPGVIGEKLFF
. | TRBJ2-4 | TRBV2 | TRBD1 | TGTGCCAGCAGGACAGGGAACATTCAGTACTTC | CASRTGNIQYF
. | TRBJ2-1 | TRBV5-1 | TRBD2 | TGCGCCACAAAACTGGGCAGCGGGGGGGCCTACAATGAGCAGTTCTTC | CATKLGSGGAYNEQFF
. | TRBJ1-1 | TRBV5-1 | TRBD1 | TGCGCCAGCACCGGACAGGGGTTCACTGAAGCTTTCTTT | CASTGQGFTEAFF
few | TRBJ2-7 | TRBV28 | TRBD2 | TGTGCCAGCAGGGCAGCGGGGGGTACTTACGAGCAGTACTTC | CASRAAGGTYEQYF
. | TRBJ2-7 | TRBV30 | TRBD2 | TGTGCCTGGGGAGTCGGGGGGTTACTGGAGGAGCAGTACTTC | CAWGVGGLLEEQYF
. | TRBJ1-1 | TRBV2 | TRBD1 | TGTGCCAGCAGTCGCGACAGGGACACTGAAGCTTTCTTT | CASSRDRDTEAFF
. | TRBJ2-1 | TRBV19 | . | TGTGCCACCACGCAGAGGGAGAGTGAGCAGTTCTTC | CATTQRESEQFF
. | TRBJ1-6 | TRBV6-1 | TRBD1 | TGTGCCGGGAGGACAGGGGGTGGTTCACCCCTCCACTTT | CAGRTGGGSPLHF
. | TRBJ2-5 | TRBV18 | TRBD2 | TGTGCCAGCTCACCCGTAGCGGGAGGGCTACAGGAGACCCAGTACTTC | CASSPVAGGLQETQYF
. | TRBJ1-6 | TRBV6-1 | . | TGTGCCAGCAGTGAAGGCGTAACGGCGATGACTAGCTATAATTCACCCCTCCACTTT | CASSEGVTAMTSYNSPLHF
. | TRBJ1-5 | TRBV5-6 | . | TGTGCCAGCAGCTTAAGCAGGGTGGGCAATCAGCCCCAGCATTTT | CASSLSRVGNQPQHF
. | TRBJ2-1 | TRBV10-3 | TRBD2 | TGTGCCATCAGTGAGGACGGGGGGTACAATGAGCAGTTCTTC | CAISEDGGYNEQFF
. | TRBJ2-2 | TRBV6-5 | TRBD1 | TGTGCCAGCGAAAGGACAGGGGTCACCGGGGAGCTGTTTTTT | CASERTGVTGELFF
. | TRBJ2-7 | TRBV4-2 | TRBD2 | TGTGCCAGCAGCCATGTGGGGGGGAGCTCCTACGAGCAGTACTTC | CASSHVGGSSYEQYF
. | TRBJ1-5 | TRBV29-1 | . | TGCAGCGTTGAAAGGGCCAGGGGCGAGCCCCAGCATTTT | CSVERARGEPQHF
. | TRBJ2-7 | TRBV27 | TRBD1 | TGTGCCAGCAGTTGGGACAGGGCCTACGAGCAGTACTTC | CASSWDRAYEQYF
. | TRBJ1-1 | TRBV30 | . | TGTGCCTGGAGTGGACAGCCGAACACTGAAGCTTTCTTT | CAWSGQPNTEAFF
. | TRBJ1-1 | TRBV10-3 | . | TGTGCCATCAGCCAACAGGGTACGAACACTGAAGCTTTCTTT | CAISQQGTNTEAFF